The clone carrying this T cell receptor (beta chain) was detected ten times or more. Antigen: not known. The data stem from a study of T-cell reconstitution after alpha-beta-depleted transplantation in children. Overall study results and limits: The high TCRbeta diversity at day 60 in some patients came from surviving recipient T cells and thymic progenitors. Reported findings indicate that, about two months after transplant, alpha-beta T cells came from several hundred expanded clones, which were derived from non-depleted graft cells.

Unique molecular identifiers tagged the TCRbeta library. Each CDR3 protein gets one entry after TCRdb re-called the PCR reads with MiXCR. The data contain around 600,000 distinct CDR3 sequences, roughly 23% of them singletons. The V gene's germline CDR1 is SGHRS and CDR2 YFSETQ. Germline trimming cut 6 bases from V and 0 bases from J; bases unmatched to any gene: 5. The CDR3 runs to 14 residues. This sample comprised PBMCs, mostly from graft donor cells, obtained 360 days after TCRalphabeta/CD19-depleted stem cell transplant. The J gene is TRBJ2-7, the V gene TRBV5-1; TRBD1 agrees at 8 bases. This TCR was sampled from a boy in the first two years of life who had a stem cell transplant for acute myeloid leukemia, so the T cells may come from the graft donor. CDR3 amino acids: CASKGQGDSYEQYF. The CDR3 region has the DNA TGCGCCAGCAAAGGACAGGGAGACTCCTACGAGCAGTACTTC.